This entry features one T cell receptor (beta chain) sequence. The ends were cut back, 5 bases at V and 8 bases at J, with 7 bases in the middle. The CDR3 is 11 amino acids. The sample is drawn from a study of blood T cell repertoires in COVID-19. The overall study: There were acute and convalescent COVID-19 samples, and they came from the United States, Italy and Spain. The cDNA or gDNA used as material had been derived from T cells, B-cell-depleted T cells, or PBMCs.

Per the authors' pipeline: Counts of nucleated cells, estimated from reference gene primer amplification, were obtained. Profiled with immunoSEQ multiplex PCR; TCRdb holds only in-frame clones, not every one. From that table come the V and J calls and clone size; the DNA was used to work out D and trimming. The sample lists over 300,000 clones, almost 90% occurring once. The chain has TRBV12-3 or TRBV12-4 and TRBJ2-1; D unresolved. The source of this sequence is a man younger than 35 with active or convalescent COVID-19. Sample: peripheral blood. CDR3 sequence: CASSPLHEQFF. The CDR3 DNA reads TGTGCCAGCAGTCCACTACATGAGCAGTTCTTC.